This TCR beta chain derives from a study of blood T cells in healthy people across ages. A second PCR, run for roughly 7 to 11 cycles, used a sample-barcoded 5' primer plus a J-beta primer mix. TCRdb reprocessed the 5' RACE reads via MiXCR and lists one record per CDR3 protein. The data contain about 830,000 distinct CDR3 sequences, about 62% of them singletons. Germline values: CDR1 MNHEY, CDR2 SMNVEV (reference sequence). J was trimmed by 8 bases and V by 4 bases; bases with no gene match: 6. The CDR3 has 14 residues. This clonotype was seen only once. This chain uses TRBV27 with TRBJ2-3; 10 bases agree with TRBD2. The source of this sequence is a young man in good health. The sample comprised blood. The CDR3 here is CASSSSGGAVTQYF. DNA for the CDR3: TGTGCCAGCAGTTCGAGCGGGGGGGCGGTTACGCAGTATTTT.